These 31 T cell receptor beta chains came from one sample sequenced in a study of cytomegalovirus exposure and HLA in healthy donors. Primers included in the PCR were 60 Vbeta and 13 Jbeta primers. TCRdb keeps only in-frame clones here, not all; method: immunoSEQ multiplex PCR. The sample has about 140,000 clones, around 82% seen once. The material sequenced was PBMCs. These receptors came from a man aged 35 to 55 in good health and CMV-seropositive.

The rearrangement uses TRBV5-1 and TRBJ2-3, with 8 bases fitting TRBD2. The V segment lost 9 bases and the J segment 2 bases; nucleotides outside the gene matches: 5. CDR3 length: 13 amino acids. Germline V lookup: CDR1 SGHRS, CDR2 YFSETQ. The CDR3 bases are TGCGCCACCAATAGCGGGACCACAGATACGCAGTATTTT. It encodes CATNSGTTDTQYF.

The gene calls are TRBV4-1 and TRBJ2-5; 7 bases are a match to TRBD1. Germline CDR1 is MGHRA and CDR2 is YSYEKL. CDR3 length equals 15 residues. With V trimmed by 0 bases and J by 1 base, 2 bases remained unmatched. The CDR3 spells CASSQEGTVQETQYF. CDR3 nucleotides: TGCGCCAGCAGCCAAGAAGGGACAGTCCAAGAGACCCAGTACTTC.

The CDR3 region has the DNA TGTGCCTGCAACGGGGTAAGCTCCTACGAGCAGTACTTC. Amino acids: CACNGVSSYEQYF. V and J are TRBV30 and TRBJ2-7; D perhaps matches TRBD2 (5 bases). Trimming shortened V by 6 bases and J by 0 bases, and 12 bases separated the two germline ends. The V gene's germline CDR1 is GTSNPN and CDR2 SVGIG (reference sequence). The CDR3 spans 13 residues. Using reference TRBV30 and TRBJ2-7 for the parts outside the CDR3, the full variable domain is SQTIHQWPATLVQPVGSPLSLECTVEGTSNPNLYWYRQAAGRGLQLLFYSVGIGQISSEVPQNLSASRPQDRQFILSSKKLLLSDSGFYLCACNGVSSYEQYFGPGTRLTVT.

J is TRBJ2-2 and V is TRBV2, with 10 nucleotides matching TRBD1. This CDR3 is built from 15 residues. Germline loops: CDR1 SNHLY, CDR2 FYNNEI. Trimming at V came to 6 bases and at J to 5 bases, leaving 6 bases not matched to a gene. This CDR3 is CASRADRGFTGELFF. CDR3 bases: TGTGCCAGCAGGGCGGACAGGGGGTTTACCGGGGAGCTGTTTTTT.

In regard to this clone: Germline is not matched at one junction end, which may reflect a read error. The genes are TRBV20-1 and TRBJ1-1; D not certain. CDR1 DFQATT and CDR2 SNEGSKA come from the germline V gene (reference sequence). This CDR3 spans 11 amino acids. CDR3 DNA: TGTTGTGGGAGAACGAGCACTGAAGCTTTCTTT. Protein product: CCGRTSTEAFF.

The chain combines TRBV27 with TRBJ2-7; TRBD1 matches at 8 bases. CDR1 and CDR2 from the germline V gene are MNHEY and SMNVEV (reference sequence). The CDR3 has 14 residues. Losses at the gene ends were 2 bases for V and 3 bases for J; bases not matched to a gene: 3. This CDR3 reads CASSLRGQGYEQYF. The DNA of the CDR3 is TGTGCCAGCAGTTTACGAGGACAGGGCTACGAGCAGTACTTC.

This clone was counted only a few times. Here the CDR3 DNA reads TGTGCCAGCAGCTTAGGGACTAGCGGACAAGAGACCCAGTACTTC. This encodes CASSLGTSGQETQYF. The chain uses TRBV11-2 and TRBJ2-5; 10 bases fit TRBD2. Germline CDR1 and CDR2: SGHAT and FQNNGV. The CDR3 has 15 residues. V was pared by 1 base and J by 2 bases, with 1 base of the junction left unmatched.

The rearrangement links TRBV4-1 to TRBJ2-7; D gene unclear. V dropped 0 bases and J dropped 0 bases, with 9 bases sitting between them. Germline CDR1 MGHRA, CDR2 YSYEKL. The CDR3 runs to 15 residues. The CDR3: CASSQDRYSSYEQYF. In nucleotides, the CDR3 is TGCGCCAGCAGCCAAGATCGTTATTCCTCCTACGAGCAGTACTTC.

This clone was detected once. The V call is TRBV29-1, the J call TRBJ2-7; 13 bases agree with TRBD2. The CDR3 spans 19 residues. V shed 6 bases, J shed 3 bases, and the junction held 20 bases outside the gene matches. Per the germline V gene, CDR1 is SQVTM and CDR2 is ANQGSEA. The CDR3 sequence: CSVAPLAGGNMGTHYEQYF. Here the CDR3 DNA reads TGCAGCGTGGCCCCACTAGCGGGAGGGAATATGGGAACCCACTACGAGCAGTACTTC.

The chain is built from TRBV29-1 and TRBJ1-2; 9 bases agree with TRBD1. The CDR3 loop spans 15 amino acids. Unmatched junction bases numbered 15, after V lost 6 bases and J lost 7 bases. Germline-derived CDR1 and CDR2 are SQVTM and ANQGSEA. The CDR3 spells CSVGDRDRVFGGYTF. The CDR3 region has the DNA TGCAGCGTGGGGGACAGGGATCGAGTTTTTGGTGGCTACACCTTC.

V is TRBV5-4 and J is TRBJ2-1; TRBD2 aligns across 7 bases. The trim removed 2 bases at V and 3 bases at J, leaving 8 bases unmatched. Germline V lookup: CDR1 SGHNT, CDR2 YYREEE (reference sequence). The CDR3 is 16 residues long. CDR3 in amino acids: CASSFIRDYRYNEQFF. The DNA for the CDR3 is TGTGCCAGCAGCTTTATTCGGGACTACCGCTACAATGAGCAGTTCTTC.

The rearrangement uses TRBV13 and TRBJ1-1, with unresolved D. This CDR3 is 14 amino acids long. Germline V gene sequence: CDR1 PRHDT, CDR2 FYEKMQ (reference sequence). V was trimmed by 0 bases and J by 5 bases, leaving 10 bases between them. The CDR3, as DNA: TGTGCCAGCAGCTTAGGCGGATCGGGGACTGAAGCTTTCTTT. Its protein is CASSLGGSGTEAFF.

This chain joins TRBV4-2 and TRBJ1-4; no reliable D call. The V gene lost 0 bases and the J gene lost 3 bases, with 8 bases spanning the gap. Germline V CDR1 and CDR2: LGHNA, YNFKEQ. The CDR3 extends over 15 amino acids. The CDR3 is CASSQEVRANEKLFF. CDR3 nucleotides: TGTGCCAGCAGCCAAGAGGTACGGGCTAATGAAAAACTGTTTTTT.

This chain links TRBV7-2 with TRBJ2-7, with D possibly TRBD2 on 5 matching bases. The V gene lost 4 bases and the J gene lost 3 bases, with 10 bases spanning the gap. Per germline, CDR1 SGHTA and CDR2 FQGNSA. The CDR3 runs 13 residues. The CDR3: CASSYSEGYEQYF. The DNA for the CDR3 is TGTGCCAGCAGCTATAGCGAGGGCTACGAGCAGTACTTC.

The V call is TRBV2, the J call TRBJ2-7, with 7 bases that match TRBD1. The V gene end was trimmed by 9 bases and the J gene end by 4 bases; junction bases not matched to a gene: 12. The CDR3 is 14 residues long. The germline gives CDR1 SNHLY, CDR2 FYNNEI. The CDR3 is CARGVTGDIYEQYF. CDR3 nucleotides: TGTGCCAGGGGGGTTACAGGGGACATATACGAGCAGTACTTC.

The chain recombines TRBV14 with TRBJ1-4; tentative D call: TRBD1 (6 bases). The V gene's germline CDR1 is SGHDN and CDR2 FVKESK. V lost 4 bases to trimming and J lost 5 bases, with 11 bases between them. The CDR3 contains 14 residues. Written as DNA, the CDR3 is TGTGCCAGCAGCCGGGACACTCTGAATGAAAAACTGTTTTTT. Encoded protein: CASSRDTLNEKLFF.

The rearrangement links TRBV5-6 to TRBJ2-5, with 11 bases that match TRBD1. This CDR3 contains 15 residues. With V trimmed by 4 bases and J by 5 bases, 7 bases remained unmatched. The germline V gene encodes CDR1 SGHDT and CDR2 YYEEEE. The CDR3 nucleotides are TGTGCCAGCAGCACAAGCGGACAGGGGGCGGAGACCCAGTACTTC. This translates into CASSTSGQGAETQYF.

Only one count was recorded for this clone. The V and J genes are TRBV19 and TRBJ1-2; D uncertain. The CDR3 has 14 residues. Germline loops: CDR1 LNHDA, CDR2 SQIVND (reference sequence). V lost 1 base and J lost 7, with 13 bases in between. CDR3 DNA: TGTGCCAGTAGTATAGCCGGTCTTCCCGGTGGCTACACCTTC. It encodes CASSIAGLPGGYTF.

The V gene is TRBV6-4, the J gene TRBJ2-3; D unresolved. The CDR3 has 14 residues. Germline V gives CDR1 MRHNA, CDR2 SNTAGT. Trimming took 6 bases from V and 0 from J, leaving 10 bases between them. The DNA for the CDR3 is TGTGCCAGCAGCATTACATCTAGCACAGATACGCAGTATTTT. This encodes CASSITSSTDTQYF.

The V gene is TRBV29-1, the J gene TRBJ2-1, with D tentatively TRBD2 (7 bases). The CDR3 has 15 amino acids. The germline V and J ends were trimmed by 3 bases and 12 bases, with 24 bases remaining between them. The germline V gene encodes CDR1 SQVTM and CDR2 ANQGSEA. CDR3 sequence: CSVEGAGAILKWQFF. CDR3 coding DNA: TGCAGCGTTGAGGGCGCGGGGGCCATCCTCAAGTGGCAGTTCTTC.

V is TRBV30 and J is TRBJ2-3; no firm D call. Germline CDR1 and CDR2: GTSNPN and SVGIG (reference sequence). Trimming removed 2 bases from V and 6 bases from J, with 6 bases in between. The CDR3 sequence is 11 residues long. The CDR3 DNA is TGTGCCTGGAGTAGCCTCGATACGCAGTATTTT. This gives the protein CAWSSLDTQYF.

This chain's CDR3 is CASSPGQRLTNEKLFF. DNA for the CDR3: TGTGCCAGTAGTCCCGGACAGAGGCTGACTAATGAAAAACTGTTTTTT. The chain is built from TRBV19 and TRBJ1-4, with TRBD1 as a possible D gene (6 bases). The germline CDR1 and CDR2 sequences are LNHDA and SQIVND (reference sequence). The CDR3 extends over 16 amino acids. With 5 bases removed from V and 2 bases from J, the gap between germline ends came to 15 bases.

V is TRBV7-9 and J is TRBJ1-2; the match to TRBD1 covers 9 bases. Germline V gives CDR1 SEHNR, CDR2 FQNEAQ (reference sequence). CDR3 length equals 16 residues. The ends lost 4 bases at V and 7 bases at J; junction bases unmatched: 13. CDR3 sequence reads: CASSSTGGQGASGYTF. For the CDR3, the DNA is TGTGCCAGCAGCTCCACTGGGGGACAGGGAGCTAGTGGCTACACCTTC.

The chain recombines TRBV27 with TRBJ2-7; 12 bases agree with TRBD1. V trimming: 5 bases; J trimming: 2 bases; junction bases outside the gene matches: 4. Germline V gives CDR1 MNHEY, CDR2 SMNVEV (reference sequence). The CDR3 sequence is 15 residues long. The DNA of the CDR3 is TGTGCCAGCAGTCTCTGGGACAGGGGGCCCTACGAGCAGTACTTC. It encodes CASSLWDRGPYEQYF.

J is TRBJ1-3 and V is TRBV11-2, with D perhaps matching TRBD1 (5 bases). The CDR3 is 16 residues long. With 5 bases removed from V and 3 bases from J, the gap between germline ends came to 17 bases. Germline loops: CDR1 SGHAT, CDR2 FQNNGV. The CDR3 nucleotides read TGTGCCAGCAGCGGGGGGGGAGGGCCCTATGGAAACACCATATATTTT. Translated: CASSGGGGPYGNTIYF. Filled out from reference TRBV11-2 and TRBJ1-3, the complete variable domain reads EAGVAQSPRYKIIEKRQSVAFWCNPISGHATLYWYQQILGQGPKLLIQFQNNGVVDDSQLPKDRFSAERLKGVDSTLKIQPAKLEDSAVYLCASSGGGGPYGNTIYFGEGSWLTVV.

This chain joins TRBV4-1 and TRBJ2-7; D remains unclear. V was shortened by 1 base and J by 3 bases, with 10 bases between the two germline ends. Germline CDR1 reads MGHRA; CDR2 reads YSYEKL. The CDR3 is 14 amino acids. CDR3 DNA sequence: TGCGCCAGCAGCCAAGGGCCGGGTATCTACGAGCAGTACTTC. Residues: CASSQGPGIYEQYF.

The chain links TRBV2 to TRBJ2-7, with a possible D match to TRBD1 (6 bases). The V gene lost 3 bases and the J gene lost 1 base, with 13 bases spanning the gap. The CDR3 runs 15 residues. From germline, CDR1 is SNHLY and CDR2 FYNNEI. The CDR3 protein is CASSERRTESYEQYF. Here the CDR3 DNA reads TGTGCCAGCAGTGAGCGGCGGACAGAGTCCTACGAGCAGTACTTC.

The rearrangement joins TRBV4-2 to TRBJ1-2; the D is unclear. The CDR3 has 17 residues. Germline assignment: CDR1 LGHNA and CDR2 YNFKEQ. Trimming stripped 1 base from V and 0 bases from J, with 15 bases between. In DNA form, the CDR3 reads TGTGCCAGCAGCCAAGTTGAGAGGCAGTTAGCTAACTATGGCTACACCTTC. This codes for CASSQVERQLANYGYTF.

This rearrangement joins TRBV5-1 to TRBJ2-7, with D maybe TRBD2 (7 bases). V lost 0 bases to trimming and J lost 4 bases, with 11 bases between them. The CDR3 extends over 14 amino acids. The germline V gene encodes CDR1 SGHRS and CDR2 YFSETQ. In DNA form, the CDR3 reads TGCGCCAGCAGCTTGGTCAGGGGAGGGTACGAGCAGTACTTC. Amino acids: CASSLVRGGYEQYF.

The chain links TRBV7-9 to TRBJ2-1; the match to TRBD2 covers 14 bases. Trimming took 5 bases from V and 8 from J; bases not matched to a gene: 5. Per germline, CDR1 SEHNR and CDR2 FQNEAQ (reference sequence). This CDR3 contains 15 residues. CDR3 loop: CASSEGLAGVDEQFF. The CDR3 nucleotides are TGTGCCAGCAGCGAGGGACTAGCGGGAGTGGATGAGCAGTTCTTC. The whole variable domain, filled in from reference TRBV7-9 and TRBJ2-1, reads DTGVSQNPRHKITKRGQNVTFRCDPISEHNRLYWYRQTLGQGPEFLTYFQNEAQLEKSRLLSDRFSAERPKGSFSTLEIQRTEQGDSAMYLCASSEGLAGVDEQFFGPGTRLTVL.

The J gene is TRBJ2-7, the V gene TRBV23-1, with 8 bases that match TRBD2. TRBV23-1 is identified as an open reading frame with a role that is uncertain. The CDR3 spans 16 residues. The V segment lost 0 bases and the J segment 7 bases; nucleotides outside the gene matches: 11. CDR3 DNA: TGCGCCAGCAGTCAATCGGCTGACGGGGGGACTAGGGAGCAGTACTTC. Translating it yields CASSQSADGGTREQYF.